Each of the 23 T cell receptor beta chains below was sequenced from the same sample in a study of STAT5B mutations in CD4+ large granular lymphocyte leukemia. TCRdb keeps only in-frame clones here, not all; method: immunoSEQ multiplex PCR. Among approximately 32,000 clones listed, over 65% were seen once. Sequencing was performed on CD4+ T cells from blood buffy coats. Receptor source: a human donor in good health.

This clone was recorded once. The chain uses TRBV2 and TRBJ2-4; D uncertain. The V end was cut by 8 bases, the J end by 1 base, with 12 bases between. Germline V gene sequence: CDR1 SNHLY, CDR2 FYNNEI. The CDR3 extends over 14 amino acids. The CDR3 here is CASSFEVAKNIQYF. DNA of the CDR3: TGTGCCAGCTCATTCGAGGTTGCCAAAAACATTCAGTACTTC.

This chain links TRBV4-1 with TRBJ2-5; no definite D call. Germline CDR1 MGHRA, CDR2 YSYEKL. The CDR3 sequence is 15 residues long. V shed 1 base and J shed 1 base, with 10 bases lying between them. CDR3 residues: CASSQVETFQETQYF. The DNA of the CDR3 is TGCGCCAGCAGCCAAGTTGAGACGTTCCAAGAGACCCAGTACTTC.

A single count supports this clone. The chain joins TRBV7-2 to TRBJ2-7; TRBD2 aligns across 8 bases. The CDR3 loop spans 16 amino acids. After removal of 8 bases from V and 2 bases from J, the junction contained 14 bases not matched to a gene. In germline, CDR1 is SGHTA, CDR2 FQGNSA. The CDR3 sequence is CASCWGLDQSTYEQYF. Written as DNA, the CDR3 is TGTGCCAGCTGTTGGGGACTAGACCAATCCACCTACGAGCAGTACTTC.

The rearrangement joins TRBV6-6 to TRBJ1-2; 8 bases align to TRBD1. The V gene end was trimmed by 6 bases and the J gene end by 8 bases; junction bases not matched to a gene: 5. Germline V gene data show CDR1 as MNHNY and CDR2 as SVGAGI (reference sequence). This CDR3 is built from 12 residues. The CDR3 region is CASSRTGNGYTF. CDR3 nucleotides: TGTGCCAGCAGCAGGACAGGGAACGGCTACACCTTC.

The chain is built from TRBV30 and TRBJ2-6; D remains ambiguous. There are 14 residues in the CDR3. The V gene's germline CDR1 is GTSNPN and CDR2 SVGIG (reference sequence). Trimming pared 3 bases from V and 1 base from J, leaving 7 bases between. CDR3 nucleotide sequence: TGTGCCTGGAGCCTATTATCTGGGGCCAACGTCCTGACTTTC. It is translated as CAWSLLSGANVLTF.

This clone was seen more than once but under ten times. The V call is TRBV2, the J call TRBJ1-6; unclear D gene. V was pared by 3 bases and J by 6 bases, with 15 bases between. CDR1 SNHLY and CDR2 FYNNEI come from the germline V gene. The CDR3 contains 16 residues. The chain's CDR3 is CASSEWGSQPNSPLHF. DNA for the CDR3: TGTGCCAGCAGTGAGTGGGGAAGTCAGCCTAATTCACCCCTCCACTTT.

This clone has only a few counts. The chain joins TRBV18 to TRBJ2-2; TRBD2 matches 11 bases. J was trimmed by 6 bases and V by 3 bases; bases with no gene match: 3. The CDR3 is made up of 15 amino acids. Germline CDR1 KGHSH, CDR2 LQKENI. The CDR3, as DNA: TGTGCCAGCTCACCTCTACTAGCGGGGGCCGGGGAGCTGTTTTTT. It codes for CASSPLLAGAGELFF. The full variable domain, its missing parts supplied by reference TRBV18 and TRBJ2-2, is NAGVMQNPRHLVRRRGQEARLRCSPMKGHSHVYWYRQLPEEGLKFMVYLQKENIIDESGMPKERFSAEFPKEGPSILRIQQVVRGDSAAYFCASSPLLAGAGELFFGEGSRLTVL.

J is TRBJ1-2 and V is TRBV7-8; possible D gene TRBD1, 6 bases. The germline V gene encodes CDR1 SGHVS and CDR2 FQNEAQ. CDR3 length: 13 residues. The V gene lost 2 bases and the J gene lost 7 bases, with 11 bases spanning the gap. In DNA form, the CDR3 reads TGTGCCAGCAGCTTAAACAGGGATCGTGGCTACACCTTC. It translates to CASSLNRDRGYTF.

This chain connects TRBV7-9 to TRBJ2-7; D could derive from TRBD1 or TRBD2 (5 bases each). This CDR3 spans 14 amino acids. V was pared by 5 bases and J by 3 bases, with 14 bases between. Germline assignment: CDR1 SEHNR and CDR2 FQNEAQ (reference sequence). The CDR3 reads CASSQGAGSYEQYF. The CDR3 nucleotides are TGTGCCAGCAGCCAGGGTGCAGGGAGCTACGAGCAGTACTTC.

This chain connects TRBV27 to TRBJ1-6, with 9 positions matching TRBD1. Germline V lookup: CDR1 MNHEY, CDR2 SMNVEV (reference sequence). Trimming cost V 4 bases and J 13 bases; bases outside gene matches: 8. The CDR3 spans 14 residues. In DNA form, the CDR3 reads TGTGCCAGCAGTTCTCGGACAGGGGCGGGGCCCCTCCACTTT. Translation gives CASSSRTGAGPLHF.

This sequence joins TRBV5-1 and TRBJ2-5, with TRBD1 matching 7 bases. Germline-derived CDR1 and CDR2 are SGHRS and YFSETQ. The CDR3 spans 16 residues. The V and J ends lost 0 bases and 4 bases, in that order; junction bases with no gene match: 9. In nucleotides, the CDR3 is TGCGCCAGCAGCTTGGGTGGGACAGCGAGGGTAGAGACCCAGTACTTC. Its protein is CASSLGGTARVETQYF.

The table lists this clone with a few counts. The J gene is TRBJ1-5, the V gene TRBV30, with unresolved D. The V end was cut by 0 bases, the J end by 6 bases, with 9 bases between. Germline CDR1 and CDR2: GTSNPN and SVGIG (reference sequence). This CDR3 spans 13 amino acids. The CDR3 here is CAWSVRGSQPQHF. DNA of the CDR3: TGTGCCTGGAGTGTACGTGGGAGTCAGCCCCAGCATTTT.

The chain couples TRBV4-3 to TRBJ2-7; 8 bases are shared with TRBD1. Germline assignment: CDR1 LGHNA and CDR2 YSLEER. After removal of 3 bases from V and 5 bases from J, the junction contained 3 bases not matched to a gene. This CDR3 is 13 amino acids long. The CDR3: CASSQQGADEQYF. As DNA, the CDR3 is TGCGCCAGCAGCCAGCAGGGGGCGGACGAGCAGTACTTC.

This chain links TRBV10-3 with TRBJ2-2, with D perhaps matching TRBD2 (5 bases). V lost 2 bases to trimming and J lost 5 bases, with 9 bases between them. Per the germline V gene, CDR1 is ENHRY and CDR2 is SYGVKD. The CDR3 is 14 residues long. The CDR3 spells CAISEERRTGELFF. The CDR3 bases are TGTGCCATCAGTGAGGAGCGGCGGACCGGGGAGCTGTTTTTT.

The gene calls are TRBV5-4 and TRBJ2-3; TRBD2 aligns across 10 bases. After removal of 4 bases from V and 3 bases from J, the junction contained 8 bases not matched to a gene. Germline CDR1 reads SGHNT; CDR2 reads YYREEE (reference sequence). The CDR3 consists of 16 residues. CDR3: CASSQGASGGTDTQYF. For the CDR3, the DNA is TGTGCCAGCAGCCAGGGGGCTAGCGGGGGTACAGATACGCAGTATTTT. The whole variable domain, filled in from reference TRBV5-4 and TRBJ2-3, reads ETGVTQSPTHLIKTRGQQVTLRCSSQSGHNTVSWYQQALGQGPQFIFQYYREEENGRGNFPPRFSGLQFPNYSSELNVNALELDDSALYLCASSQGASGGTDTQYFGPGTRLTVL.

The chain combines TRBV10-1 with TRBJ1-6; D remains ambiguous. The CDR3 runs 13 residues. V lost 3 bases and J lost 6, with 6 bases in between. Germline CDR1 and CDR2: WNHNN and SYGVQD (reference sequence). The CDR3, as DNA: TGCGCCAGCAGTGAATTCCCTAATTCACCCCTCCACTTT. Amino acids: CASSEFPNSPLHF.

The chain couples TRBV6-6 to TRBJ2-4, with TRBD1 matching 10 bases. This CDR3 has 14 residues. After removal of 6 bases from V and 7 bases from J, the junction contained 6 bases not matched to a gene. CDR1 MNHNY and CDR2 SVGAGI come from the germline V gene (reference sequence). The CDR3: CASSPPDRGNIQYF. DNA of the CDR3: TGTGCCAGCAGCCCACCGGACAGGGGGAACATTCAGTACTTC.

V and J are TRBV20-1 and TRBJ2-2, with D tentatively TRBD2 (5 bases). Between the trimmed V and J ends, which lost 2 bases and 13 bases, there was a span of 11 bases. Germline CDR1 reads DFQATT; CDR2 reads SNEGSKA (reference sequence). The CDR3 is made up of 11 amino acids. The CDR3 DNA follows: TGCAGTGCTAGATCGGCGGGCCGGCTGTTTTTT. It codes for CSARSAGRLFF.

The V gene is TRBV14, the J gene TRBJ2-5; D is ambiguous. The CDR3 loop spans 11 amino acids. V was clipped by 2 bases and J by 7 bases, with 5 bases between them. Germline CDR1 and CDR2: SGHDN and FVKESK. CDR3 DNA sequence: TGTGCCAGCAGCCAATCTAGGACCCAGTACTTC. This translates into CASSQSRTQYF.

This clone appeared a few times. Additional DNA sequences in this sample encode the identical CDR3. This chain connects TRBV5-8 to TRBJ2-7, with D possibly being TRBD1 (5 bases). CDR1 is SGHTS, CDR2 YDEGEE, per germline. The CDR3 totals 14 residues. The ends were cut back, 1 base at V and 2 bases at J, with 10 bases in the middle. The CDR3 loop is CASSLRTGTYEQYF. The CDR3 DNA follows: TGTGCCAGCAGCTTGAGAACAGGCACCTACGAGCAGTACTTC.

CDR3 nucleotide sequence: TGTGCCACCAGCGGGAGGGACAGGGTGTGGGAGACCCAGTACTTC. It is translated as CATSGRDRVWETQYF. The V call is TRBV15, the J call TRBJ2-5, with 9 nucleotides matching TRBD1. The germline V gene has CDR1 LNHNV and CDR2 YYDKDF (reference sequence). V lost 5 bases, J lost 5 bases, and 9 bases stayed unmatched. This CDR3 has 15 amino acids.

Here the CDR3 DNA reads TGTGCCAGCCAAGAGACAGGGGGCTTTCAGCCCCAGCATTTT. Translated: CASQETGGFQPQHF. V is TRBV2 and J is TRBJ1-5; 10 bases fit TRBD1. The junction had 7 bases not matched to a gene; V was cut back by 8 bases and J by 6 bases. The CDR3 has 14 amino acids. Germline CDR1 SNHLY, CDR2 FYNNEI.

V usage is TRBV6-6 and J usage is TRBJ2-7; a weak D match, TRBD1 (6 bases). The V end was cut by 0 bases, the J end by 10 bases, with 10 bases between. This CDR3 region has 12 residues. Per germline, CDR1 MNHNY and CDR2 SVGAGI (reference sequence). The DNA of the CDR3 is TGTGCCAGCAGTTACTCTGGGGGCGAACAGTACTTC. This codes for CASSYSGGEQYF.